This TCR beta chain was documented in a study of T cell responses to AZD1222 COVID-19 vaccine. Produced via immunoSEQ multiplex PCR; TCRdb's table is partial and in-frame only. The data show 130,000 or so clones, 80% to 95% seen once. V lost 5 bases and J lost 3; bases outside the gene matches: 10. The germline V gene encodes CDR1 MNHEY and CDR2 SVGAGI. The CDR3 has 15 amino acids. The sequencing used peripheral blood, collected 28 days after the second dose of the MenACWY control vaccine. J is TRBJ2-7 and V is TRBV6-5; 7 bases are a match to TRBD1. This TCR was recovered from an adult who received the MenACWY meningococcal vaccine as a control. The CDR3 reads CASSRAGTAHYEQYF. CDR3 coding DNA: TGTGCCAGCAGTCGAGCCGGGACAGCCCACTACGAGCAGTACTTC.